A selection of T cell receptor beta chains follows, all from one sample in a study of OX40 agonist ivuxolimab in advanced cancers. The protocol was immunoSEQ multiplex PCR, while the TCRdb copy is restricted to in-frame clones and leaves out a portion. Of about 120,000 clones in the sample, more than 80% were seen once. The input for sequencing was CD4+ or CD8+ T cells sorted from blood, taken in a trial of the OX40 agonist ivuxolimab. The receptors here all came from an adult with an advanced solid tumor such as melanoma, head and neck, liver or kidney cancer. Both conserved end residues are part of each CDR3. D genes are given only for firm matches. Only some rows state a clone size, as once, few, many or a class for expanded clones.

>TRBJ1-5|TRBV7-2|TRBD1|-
TGTGCCAGCAGCTTAGTCGGACAGGGGTTACAGCCCCAGCATTTT
CASSLVGQGLQPQHF
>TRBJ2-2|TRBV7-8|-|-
TGTGCCAGCAGCTCACTAGCCGGGGAGCTGTTTTTT
CASSSLAGELFF
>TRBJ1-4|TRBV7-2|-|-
TGTGCCAGCAGTTCAAGAAGGGGGGATGAAAAACTGTTTTTT
CASSSRRGDEKLFF
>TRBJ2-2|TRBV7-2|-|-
TGTGCCAGCAGCTTAAACCCGACCTTGGGCGGGGAGCTGTTTTTT
CASSLNPTLGGELFF
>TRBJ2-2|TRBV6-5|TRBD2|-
TGTGCCAGCACCAAAAGGCTAGCGGTGACCGGGGAGCTGTTTTTT
CASTKRLAVTGELFF
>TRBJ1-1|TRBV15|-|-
TGTGCCACCAGCAGAGATAGTAAGTATGCAGGCATGAACACTGAAGCTTTCTTT
CATSRDSKYAGMNTEAFF
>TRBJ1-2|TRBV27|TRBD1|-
TGTGCCAGCAGGCTACGGGACAGGGCTAACTATGGCTACACCTTC
CASRLRDRANYGYTF
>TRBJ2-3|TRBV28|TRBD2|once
TGTGCCAGCAACCCTGCCGGGACTAGCGGCACAGATACGCAGTATTTT
CASNPAGTSGTDTQYF
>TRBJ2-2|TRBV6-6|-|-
TGTGCCAGTCTCGGACGGCAGAACACCGGGGAGCTGTTTTTT
CASLGRQNTGELFF
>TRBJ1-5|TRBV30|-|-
TGTGCCTGGAGAACAGAGAGCAATCAGCCCCAGCATTTT
CAWRTESNQPQHF
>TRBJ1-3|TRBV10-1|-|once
TGCGCCAGCAGTAGGACGGTTGATGGCACCATATATTTT
CASSRTVDGTIYF
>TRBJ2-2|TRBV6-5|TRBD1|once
TGTGCCAGCGCCGGGACAGGGAACACCGGGGAGCTGTTTTTT
CASAGTGNTGELFF
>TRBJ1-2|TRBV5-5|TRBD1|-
TGTGCCAGCAGCTTTCCCGGGACAGGGGGCGGCTACACCTTC
CASSFPGTGGGYTF
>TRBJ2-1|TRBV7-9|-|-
TGTGCCAGCAGCCTTAGCCGTATAGGGCCCAATAATGAGCAGTTCTTC
CASSLSRIGPNNEQFF
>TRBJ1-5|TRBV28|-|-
TGTGCCAGCAGTCCCTTATCGCCCTACGGCAATCAGCCCCAGCATTTT
CASSPLSPYGNQPQHF
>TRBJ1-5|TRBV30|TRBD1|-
TGTGCCTGGAGTAACAGGGGTCGTCAGCCCCAGCATTTT
CAWSNRGRQPQHF
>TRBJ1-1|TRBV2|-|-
TGTGCCAGCAGTTCCCAGGGGAACACTGAAGCTTTCTTT
CASSSQGNTEAFF
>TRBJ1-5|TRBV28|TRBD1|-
TGTGCCAGCAGTTTGGGGGACAGGCAGCCCCAGCATTTT
CASSLGDRQPQHF
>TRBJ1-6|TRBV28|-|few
TGTGCCAGCAGTGTATCGACAGGTCTCCTCCACTTT
CASSVSTGLLHF
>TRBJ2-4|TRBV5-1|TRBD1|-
TGCGCCAGCAGCACAGCCCGGACAGGGGAAAACATTCAGTACTTC
CASSTARTGENIQYF
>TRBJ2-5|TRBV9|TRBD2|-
TGTGCCAGCAGCGTCAGCTCTAGCGGGGTGCAAGAGACCCAGTACTTC
CASSVSSSGVQETQYF
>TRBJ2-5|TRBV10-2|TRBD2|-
TGCGCCAGCAGTGAGATGGCGGGGGGGCGGGAGACCCAGTACTTC
CASSEMAGGRETQYF
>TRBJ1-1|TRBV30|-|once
TGTGCCTGGAGTAGGGCTGGGATGAACCCTGAAGCTTTCTTT
CAWSRAGMNPEAFF
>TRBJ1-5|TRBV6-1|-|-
TGTGCCAGCAGAGGGGACGCCCATAGTCAGCCCCAGCATTTT
CASRGDAHSQPQHF